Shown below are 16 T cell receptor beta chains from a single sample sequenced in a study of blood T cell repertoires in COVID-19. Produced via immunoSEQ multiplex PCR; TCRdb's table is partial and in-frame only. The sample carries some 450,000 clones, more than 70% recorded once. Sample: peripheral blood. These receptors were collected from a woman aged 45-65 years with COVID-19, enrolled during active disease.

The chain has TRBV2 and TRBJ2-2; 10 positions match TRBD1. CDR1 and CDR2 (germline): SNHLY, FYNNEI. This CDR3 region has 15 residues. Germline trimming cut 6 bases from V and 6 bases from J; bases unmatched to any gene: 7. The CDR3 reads CASRRGTGVAGELFF. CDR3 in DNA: TGTGCCAGCAGGCGTGGGACAGGGGTGGCCGGGGAGCTGTTTTTT.

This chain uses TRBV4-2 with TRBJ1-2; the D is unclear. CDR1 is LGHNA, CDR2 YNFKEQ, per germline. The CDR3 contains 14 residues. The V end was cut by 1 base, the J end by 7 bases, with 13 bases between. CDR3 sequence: CASSQGKPTGGYTF. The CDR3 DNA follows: TGTGCCAGCAGCCAAGGGAAGCCGACGGGTGGCTACACCTTC.

CDR3 amino acids: CASSLALGGTDTQYF. Here the CDR3 DNA reads TGTGCCAGCAGCTTGGCCCTAGGGGGTACAGATACGCAGTATTTT. The chain recombines TRBV7-8 with TRBJ2-3, with D perhaps matching TRBD1 (6 bases). Germline lookup yields CDR1 SGHVS and CDR2 FQNEAQ. Trimming took off 3 bases at V and 3 bases at J, with 13 bases between the two ends. This CDR3 is 15 amino acids long.

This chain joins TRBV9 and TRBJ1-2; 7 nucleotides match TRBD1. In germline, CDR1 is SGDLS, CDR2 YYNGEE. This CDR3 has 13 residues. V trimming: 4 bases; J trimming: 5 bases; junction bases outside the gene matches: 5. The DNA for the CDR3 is TGTGCCAGCAGCTTCGGGACAGCGTATGGCTACACCTTC. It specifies CASSFGTAYGYTF.

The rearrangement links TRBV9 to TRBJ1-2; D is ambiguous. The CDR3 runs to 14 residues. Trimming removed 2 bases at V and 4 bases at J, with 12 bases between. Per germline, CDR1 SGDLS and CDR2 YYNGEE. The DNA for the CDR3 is TGTGCCAGCAGCGTGACGGGGAGTACCTATGGCTACACCTTC. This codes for CASSVTGSTYGYTF.

This CDR3 is CASSVFEGTEAFF. For the CDR3, the DNA is TGTGCCAGCAGCGTATTCGAGGGTACTGAAGCTTTCTTT. V gene TRBV9 combines with J gene TRBJ1-1; D uncertain. This CDR3 has 13 residues. Germline V gene sequence: CDR1 SGDLS, CDR2 YYNGEE. V was cut by 1 base and J by 5 bases, with 9 bases left in between.

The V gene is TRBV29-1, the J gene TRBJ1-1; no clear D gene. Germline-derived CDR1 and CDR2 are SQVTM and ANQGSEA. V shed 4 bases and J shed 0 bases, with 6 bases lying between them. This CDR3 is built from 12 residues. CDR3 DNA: TGCAGCGTTGGACGGGTGAACACTGAAGCTTTCTTT. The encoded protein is CSVGRVNTEAFF.

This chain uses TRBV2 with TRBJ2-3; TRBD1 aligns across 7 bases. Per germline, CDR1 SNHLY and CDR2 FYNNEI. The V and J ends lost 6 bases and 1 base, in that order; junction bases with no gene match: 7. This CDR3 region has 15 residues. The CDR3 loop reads CASRVDRAGTDTQYF. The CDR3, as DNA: TGTGCCAGCAGAGTTGACAGGGCGGGCACAGATACGCAGTATTTT.

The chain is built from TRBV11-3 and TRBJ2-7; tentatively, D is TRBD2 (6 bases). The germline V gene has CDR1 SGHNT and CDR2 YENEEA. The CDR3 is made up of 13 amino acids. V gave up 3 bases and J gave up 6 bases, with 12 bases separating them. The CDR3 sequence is CASSLSPAGEQYF. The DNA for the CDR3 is TGTGCCAGCAGCTTGTCCCCAGCGGGCGAGCAGTACTTC.

The CDR3 reads CASSYGGAGTDTQYF. In DNA, the CDR3 is TGTGCCAGCAGCTACGGGGGGGCCGGTACAGATACGCAGTATTTT. The rearrangement links TRBV7-3 to TRBJ2-3; 8 bases fit TRBD2. The CDR3 consists of 15 residues. V was clipped by 4 bases and J by 3 bases; unmatched bases: 6. Germline V gene data show CDR1 as SGHTA and CDR2 as FQGTGA.

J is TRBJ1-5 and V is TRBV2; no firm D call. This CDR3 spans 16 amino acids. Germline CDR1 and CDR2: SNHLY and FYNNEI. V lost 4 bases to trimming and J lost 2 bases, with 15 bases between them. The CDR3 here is CASSGYLQGGNQPQHF. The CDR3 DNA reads TGTGCCAGCAGTGGGTACTTACAAGGAGGCAATCAGCCCCAGCATTTT.

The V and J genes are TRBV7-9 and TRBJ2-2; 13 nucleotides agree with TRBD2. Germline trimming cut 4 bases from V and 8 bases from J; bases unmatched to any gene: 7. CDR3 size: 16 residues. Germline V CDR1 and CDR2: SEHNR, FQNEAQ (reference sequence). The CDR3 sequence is CASSSGLAGSLGELFF. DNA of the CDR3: TGTGCCAGCAGCTCGGGACTAGCGGGGAGTCTTGGGGAGCTGTTTTTT.

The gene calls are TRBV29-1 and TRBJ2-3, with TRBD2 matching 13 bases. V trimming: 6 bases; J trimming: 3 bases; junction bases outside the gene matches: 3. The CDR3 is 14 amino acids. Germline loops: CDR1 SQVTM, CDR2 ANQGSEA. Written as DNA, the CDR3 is TGCAGCGTGGTACTAGCGGGGGGGACAGATACGCAGTATTTT. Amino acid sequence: CSVVLAGGTDTQYF.

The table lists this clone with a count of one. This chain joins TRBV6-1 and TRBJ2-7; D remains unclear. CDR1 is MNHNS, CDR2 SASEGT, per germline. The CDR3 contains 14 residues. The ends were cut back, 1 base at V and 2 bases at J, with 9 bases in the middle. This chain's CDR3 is CASSEGPPPYEQYF. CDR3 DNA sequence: TGTGCCAGCAGTGAAGGGCCACCCCCCTACGAGCAGTACTTC.

The CDR3, as DNA: TGTGCCAGCAGCCCGAAAAGCCCCGGGGAGCTGTTTTTT. Its protein product is CASSPKSPGELFF. V usage is TRBV7-3 and J usage is TRBJ2-2; no clear D. V lost 5 bases and J 6 bases, leaving 10 bases between the germline ends. The CDR3 is made up of 13 amino acids. In germline, CDR1 is SGHTA, CDR2 FQGTGA.

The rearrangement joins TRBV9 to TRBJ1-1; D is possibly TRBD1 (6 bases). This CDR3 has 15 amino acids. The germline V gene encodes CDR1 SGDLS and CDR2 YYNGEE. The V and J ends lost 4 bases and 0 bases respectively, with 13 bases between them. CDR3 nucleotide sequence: TGTGCCAGCAGCCCCCAACAGGGCGTGAACACTGAAGCTTTCTTT. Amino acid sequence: CASSPQQGVNTEAFF. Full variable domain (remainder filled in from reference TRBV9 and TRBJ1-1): DSGVTQTPKHLITATGQRVTLRCSPRSGDLSVYWYQQSLDQGLQFLIQYYNGEERAKGNILERFSAQQFPDLHSELNLSSLELGDSALYFCASSPQQGVNTEAFFGQGTRLTVV.